The next 32 T cell receptor beta chains were all read from a single sample in a study of blood T cell repertoires in COVID-19. Data came from immunoSEQ multiplex PCR; TCRdb stores just in-frame clones and leaves some out. The repertoire consists of roughly 310,000 clones, with around 90% occurring once and the leading ten covering roughly 2.5%. Sequenced input: PBMCs or T cells enriched from blood (not recorded which). Receptors were obtained from a man in his 60s who had recovered from COVID-19.

The chain recombines TRBV4-3 with TRBJ1-2; possibly TRBD1 for D (5 bases). The CDR3 has 15 residues. Germline V gene sequence: CDR1 LGHNA, CDR2 YSLEER. Trimming cost V 1 base and J 1 base, with 10 bases left between them. CDR3 sequence (DNA): TGCGCCAGCAGCCAAGCGGACATAAGTAACTATGGCTACACCTTC. This translates into CASSQADISNYGYTF.

The gene calls are TRBV4-1 and TRBJ1-5; D is ambiguous. Germline CDR1 reads MGHRA; CDR2 reads YSYEKL. This CDR3 region has 15 residues. V dropped 1 base and J dropped 2 bases, with 9 bases sitting between them. CDR3 coding DNA: TGCGCCAGCAGCCAAGGCGGGGATCGCAATCAGCCCCAGCATTTT. Amino acid sequence: CASSQGGDRNQPQHF.

The chain combines TRBV11-2 with TRBJ2-1; D not resolved. Trimming shortened V by 5 bases and J by 4 bases, and 15 bases separated the two germline ends. CDR3 length: 15 amino acids. From germline, CDR1 is SGHAT and CDR2 FQNNGV. The DNA for the CDR3 is TGTGCCAGCAGCATCGACTCAGCCGGATACAATGAGCAGTTCTTC. Protein product: CASSIDSAGYNEQFF.

This sequence joins TRBV4-3 and TRBJ2-1, with 8 bases fitting TRBD2. This CDR3 has 15 residues. CDR1 and CDR2 (germline): LGHNA, YSLEER. Trimming cost V 5 bases and J 0 bases; bases outside gene matches: 3. In DNA form, the CDR3 reads TGCGCCAGCAGCAAAAGCGGGGGCTCCTACAATGAGCAGTTCTTC. Its protein is CASSKSGGSYNEQFF.

In DNA, the CDR3 is TGTGCCAGCACCCTTGCCGGGCGGGGGGGCCAAGGCAATGAGCAGTTCTTC. This translates into CASTLAGRGGQGNEQFF. The V call is TRBV27, the J call TRBJ2-1; TRBD2 matches 9 bases. The V segment lost 7 bases and the J segment 6 bases; nucleotides outside the gene matches: 16. CDR3 size: 17 residues. Germline-derived CDR1 and CDR2 are MNHEY and SMNVEV (reference sequence).

The J gene is TRBJ1-5, the V gene TRBV30, with D possibly TRBD1 on 6 matching bases. Germline loops: CDR1 GTSNPN, CDR2 SVGIG (reference sequence). Trimming cost V 3 bases and J 2 bases, with 11 bases left between them. This CDR3 is 14 amino acids long. The CDR3 here is CAWRDSGGNQPQHF. The DNA for the CDR3 is TGTGCCTGGAGGGACAGCGGGGGCAATCAGCCCCAGCATTTT.

V and J are TRBV3-1 (or the pseudogene TRBV3-2) and TRBJ2-1; 9 bases align to TRBD2. V was clipped by 1 base and J by 7 bases; unmatched bases: 8. The CDR3 length is 16 residues. Germline assignment: CDR1 LGHDT and CDR2 YNNKEL (reference sequence). The CDR3 loop is CASSQGPSGKGNEQFF. For the CDR3, the DNA is TGTGCCAGCAGCCAAGGTCCTAGCGGGAAGGGGAATGAGCAGTTCTTC.

V and J are TRBV5-1 and TRBJ1-1; a weak D match, TRBD1 (6 bases). The CDR3 sequence is 14 residues long. CDR1 and CDR2 from the germline V gene are SGHRS and YFSETQ. Trimming took 4 bases from V and 1 from J, leaving 11 bases between them. The CDR3, as DNA: TGCGCCAGCAGCCCTGGACAGCCGAACACTGAAGCTTTCTTT. Its translation is CASSPGQPNTEAFF.

This clone is a singleton in its sample. The chain is built from TRBV28 and TRBJ2-3; 9 nucleotides align to TRBD2. Losses at the gene ends were 3 bases for V and 3 bases for J; bases not matched to a gene: 7. The CDR3 covers 16 residues. Germline assignment: CDR1 MDHEN and CDR2 SYDVKM. The CDR3 loop is CASSLIMRGGTDTQYF. In DNA form, the CDR3 reads TGTGCCAGCAGTTTGATTATGCGGGGGGGAACAGATACGCAGTATTTT.

V usage is TRBV3-1 (or the pseudogene TRBV3-2) and J usage is TRBJ1-3; 7 bases agree with TRBD1. This CDR3 comprises 17 residues. CDR1 and CDR2 from the germline V gene are LGHDT and YNNKEL (reference sequence). V shed 2 bases and J 1 base; nucleotides not matched to a gene: 8. CDR3 amino acids: CASSQTGAVLSGNTIYF. The CDR3, as DNA: TGTGCCAGCAGCCAAACAGGGGCCGTATTATCTGGAAACACCATATATTTT.

The chain joins TRBV27 to TRBJ1-2; D is unclear. Germline loops: CDR1 MNHEY, CDR2 SMNVEV (reference sequence). The V and J ends lost 3 bases and 7 bases respectively, with 18 bases between them. This CDR3 is 15 amino acids long. Here the CDR3 DNA reads TGTGCCAGCAGTTTGAACGGTGAGGTCTTTTTTGGCTACACCTTC. It encodes CASSLNGEVFFGYTF.

This clone was observed a single time. The rearrangement joins TRBV4-1 to TRBJ2-3, with TRBD2 matching 10 bases. The germline V gene encodes CDR1 MGHRA and CDR2 YSYEKL. The CDR3 has 17 residues. The J segment lost 0 bases and the V segment lost 0 bases, leaving 3 bases of the junction unmatched. CDR3 region: CASSQEWTSGSTDTQYF. CDR3 bases: TGCGCCAGCAGCCAAGAATGGACTAGCGGTAGCACAGATACGCAGTATTTT.

The V gene is TRBV5-1, the J gene TRBJ1-1; D is unresolved. CDR1 is SGHRS, CDR2 YFSETQ, per germline. The CDR3 contains 14 residues. Deletions cut 4 bases from V and 1 base from J, with 11 bases between. CDR3 in DNA: TGCGCCAGCAGCCTCCGAGCCCCGAACACTGAAGCTTTCTTT. This sequence encodes CASSLRAPNTEAFF.

This sequence joins TRBV12-3 or TRBV12-4 and TRBJ1-4; TRBD1 matches 7 bases. Unmatched junction bases numbered 3, after V lost 6 bases and J lost 8 bases. CDR3 length: 12 amino acids. The chain's CDR3 is CASRTGLEKLFF. The CDR3 DNA follows: TGTGCCAGCAGGACAGGGTTGGAAAAACTGTTTTTT.

This rearrangement joins TRBV7-9 to TRBJ1-5; D gene unclear. V lost 8 bases to trimming and J lost 3 bases, with 14 bases between them. The V gene's germline CDR1 is SEHNR and CDR2 FQNEAQ (reference sequence). The CDR3 consists of 14 residues. CDR3 bases: TGTGCCAGCGGCACGGGGATGTCCAATCAGCCCCAGCATTTT. This sequence encodes CASGTGMSNQPQHF.

This clone came up once. The chain combines TRBV18 with TRBJ1-5; D unresolved. The length of the CDR3 is 16 residues. V lost 4 bases and J lost 5, with 18 bases in between. CDR1 and CDR2 (germline): KGHSH, LQKENI. The CDR3 loop is CASSHSVRGRDQPQHF. CDR3 DNA sequence: TGTGCCAGCTCACACTCCGTCCGCGGGAGAGATCAGCCCCAGCATTTT.

The CDR3 region is CASSLAGTGDSPLHF. CDR3 sequence (DNA): TGTGCCAGCAGCTTAGCTGGGACAGGGGATTCACCCCTCCACTTT. The genes are TRBV7-6 and TRBJ1-6; 10 positions match TRBD1. CDR1 is SGHVS, CDR2 FNYEAQ, per germline. The CDR3 is made up of 15 amino acids. J gave up 8 bases and V 0 bases, and 1 base lay outside the gene matches.

The chain has TRBV30 and TRBJ2-7, with 7 bases that match TRBD1. The CDR3 runs 13 residues. Germline assignment: CDR1 GTSNPN and CDR2 SVGIG (reference sequence). V shed 8 bases, J shed 2 bases, and the junction held 9 bases outside the gene matches. The CDR3 DNA sequence: TGTGCCGGGATAAGGGACAGCACCTACGAGCAGTACTTC. Translating gives CAGIRDSTYEQYF.

J is TRBJ2-5 and V is TRBV19, with a possible D match to TRBD2 (6 bases). V dropped 3 bases and J dropped 13 bases, with 24 bases sitting between them. The V gene's germline CDR1 is LNHDA and CDR2 SQIVND (reference sequence). The CDR3 loop spans 15 amino acids. The CDR3 DNA is TGTGCCAGTAGTATTTCCCGGGACTCCCCAATGAAGCGGTACTTC. Residues: CASSISRDSPMKRYF.

The gene calls are TRBV6-1 and TRBJ2-5, with D possibly matching TRBD1 (5 bases). Per germline, CDR1 MNHNS and CDR2 SASEGT. This CDR3 has 15 amino acids. The V gene lost 0 bases and the J gene lost 2 bases, with 10 bases spanning the gap. The CDR3: CASSEAQGFQETQYF. The CDR3 coding sequence is TGTGCCAGCAGTGAAGCGCAGGGCTTTCAAGAGACCCAGTACTTC.

The rearrangement links TRBV12-3 or TRBV12-4 to TRBJ1-3; D uncertain. With 3 bases removed from V and 7 bases from J, the gap between germline ends came to 10 bases. The CDR3 covers 13 residues. CDR3 in DNA: TGTGCCAGCAGTTTTAATAGGGAGAACACCATATATTTT. Its translation is CASSFNRENTIYF.

The chain joins TRBV30 to TRBJ2-5, with a weak D call TRBD2 (5 bases). Germline V gives CDR1 GTSNPN, CDR2 SVGIG (reference sequence). Trimming took off 4 bases at V and 5 bases at J, with 14 bases between the two ends. This CDR3 contains 13 residues. CDR3 DNA: TGTGCCTGGACTAGGACGGTAGCGGAGACCCAGTACTTC. This translates into CAWTRTVAETQYF.

The genes are TRBV6-5 and TRBJ2-6, with a weak D call TRBD1 (5 bases). Germline CDR1 MNHEY, CDR2 SVGAGI. This CDR3 contains 15 residues. Trimming shortened V by 6 bases and J by 2 bases, and 11 bases separated the two germline ends. The chain's CDR3 is CASRVWGPGANVLTF. The CDR3 DNA reads TGTGCCAGCAGGGTATGGGGCCCTGGGGCCAACGTCCTGACTTTC.

This clone was seen only once. The V call is TRBV12-3 or TRBV12-4, the J call TRBJ1-1; 8 positions agree with TRBD1. The CDR3 has 13 amino acids. V lost 6 bases and J lost 4; bases outside the gene matches: 4. This chain's CDR3 is CASRNTGGTEAFF. CDR3 nucleotide sequence: TGTGCCAGCAGAAATACAGGGGGCACTGAAGCTTTCTTT.

The chain has TRBV5-1 and TRBJ2-7; TRBD2 might be the D (6 bases). The CDR3 sequence is 15 residues long. With 1 base removed from V and 0 bases from J, the gap between germline ends came to 11 bases. The germline V gene encodes CDR1 SGHRS and CDR2 YFSETQ. In nucleotides, the CDR3 is TGCGCCAGCAGCTTGACCTCGACTAGCTCCTACGAGCAGTACTTC. It encodes CASSLTSTSSYEQYF.

This rearrangement joins TRBV9 to TRBJ1-2, with 7 bases identical to TRBD1. This CDR3 comprises 15 residues. Per the germline V gene, CDR1 is SGDLS and CDR2 is YYNGEE. V dropped 3 bases and J dropped 0; count of bases not matched to a gene: 5. DNA of the CDR3: TGTGCCAGCAGCGAGGGACAGACGGCTAACTATGGCTACACCTTC. Its protein product is CASSEGQTANYGYTF.

The rearrangement uses TRBV12-1 and TRBJ2-7; TRBD2, the D gene given by the table, was not confirmed from the DNA. TRBV12-1 is marked as a pseudogene. The CDR3 length is 16 residues. CDR3 sequence reads: CASSFVFPGVNYEQYF. CDR3 in DNA: TGTGCCAGCAGCTTTGTTTTCCCGGGAGTGAACTACGAGCAGTACTTC.

This chain joins TRBV18 and TRBJ2-7, with a possible D match to TRBD1 (5 bases). The CDR3 totals 14 residues. CDR1 KGHSH and CDR2 LQKENI come from the germline V gene. Trimming took 2 bases from V and 2 from J, leaving 10 bases between them. CDR3 nucleotides: TGTGCCAGCTCACCAGGGCAGGACACCTACGAGCAGTACTTC. Translated, it gives CASSPGQDTYEQYF.

J is TRBJ2-7 and V is TRBV7-6; TRBD1 matches at 10 bases. This CDR3 is 14 amino acids long. J gave up 7 bases and V 5 bases, and 8 bases lay outside the gene matches. Germline V gene lookup returns CDR1 SGHVS and CDR2 FNYEAQ. CDR3 in amino acids: CASSTRQGAQEQYF. The CDR3 DNA reads TGTGCCAGCAGCACTAGACAGGGGGCGCAGGAGCAGTACTTC.

The chain combines TRBV6-5 with TRBJ1-2; D perhaps matches TRBD1 (5 bases). The CDR3 contains 13 residues. The germline V and J ends were trimmed by 6 bases and 4 bases, with 12 bases remaining between them. CDR1 and CDR2 (germline): MNHEY, SVGAGI. The CDR3 here is CASSGPGGYGYTF. The CDR3 DNA reads as TGTGCCAGCAGCGGGCCGGGGGGCTATGGCTACACCTTC.

The gene calls are TRBV9 and TRBJ2-5; D uncertain. Germline CDR1 and CDR2: SGDLS and YYNGEE. The length of the CDR3 is 12 residues. Deletions cut 4 bases from V and 10 bases from J, with 14 bases between. In DNA form, the CDR3 reads TGTGCCAGCAGCACTGATCAAGGAGACCAGTACTTC. Its protein is CASSTDQGDQYF.

This clone was detected only once. The DNA of the CDR3 is TGTGCCAGTAGTATTTACAGGGGAGTTGACAATGAGCAGTTCTTC. It translates to CASSIYRGVDNEQFF. The chain links TRBV19 to TRBJ2-1; TRBD1 aligns across 7 bases. The germline gives CDR1 LNHDA, CDR2 SQIVND (reference sequence). V lost 3 bases to trimming and J lost 5 bases; unmatched junction nucleotides: 7. The CDR3 covers 15 residues.